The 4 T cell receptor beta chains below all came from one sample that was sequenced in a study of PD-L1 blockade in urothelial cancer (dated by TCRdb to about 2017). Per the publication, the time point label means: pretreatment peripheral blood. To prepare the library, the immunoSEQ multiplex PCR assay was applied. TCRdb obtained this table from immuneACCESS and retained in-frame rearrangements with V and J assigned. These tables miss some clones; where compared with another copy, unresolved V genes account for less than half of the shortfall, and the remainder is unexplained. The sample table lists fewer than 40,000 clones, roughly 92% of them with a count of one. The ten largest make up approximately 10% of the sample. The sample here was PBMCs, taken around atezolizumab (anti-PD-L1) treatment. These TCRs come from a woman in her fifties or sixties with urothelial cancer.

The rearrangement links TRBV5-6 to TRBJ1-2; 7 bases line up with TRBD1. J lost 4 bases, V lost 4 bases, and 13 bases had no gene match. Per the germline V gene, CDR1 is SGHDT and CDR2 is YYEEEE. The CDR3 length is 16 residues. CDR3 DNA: TGTGCCAGCAGCCGAACCCTCGACAGGGCTACCTATGGCTACACCTTC. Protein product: CASSRTLDRATYGYTF.

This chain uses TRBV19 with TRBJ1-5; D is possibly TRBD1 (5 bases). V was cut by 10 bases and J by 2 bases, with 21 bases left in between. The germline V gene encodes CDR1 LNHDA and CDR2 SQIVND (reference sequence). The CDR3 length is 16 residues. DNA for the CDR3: TGTGCCACTAACCAGCCGGGGGGTATCGGCAATCAGCCCCAGCATTTT. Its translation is CATNQPGGIGNQPQHF.

CDR3 in amino acids: CASSSSRAAPGTSGRANRRNEQFF. CDR3 coding DNA: TGTGCCAGCAGCTCGTCGAGGGCAGCTCCCGGGACTAGCGGGAGGGCCAATCGGAGGAATGAGCAGTTCTTC. This sequence joins TRBV13 and TRBJ2-1; 16 nucleotides match TRBD2. Germline trimming cut 4 bases from V and 7 bases from J; bases unmatched to any gene: 28. The CDR3 is 24 residues long. The germline CDR1 and CDR2 sequences are PRHDT and FYEKMQ (reference sequence).

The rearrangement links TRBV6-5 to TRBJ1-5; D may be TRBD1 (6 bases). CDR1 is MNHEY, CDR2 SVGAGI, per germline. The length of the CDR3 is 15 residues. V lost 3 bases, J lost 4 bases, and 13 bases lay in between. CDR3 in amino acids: CASSYGGGWNQPQHF. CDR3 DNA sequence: TGTGCCAGCAGTTATGGCGGGGGCTGGAATCAGCCCCAGCATTTT.